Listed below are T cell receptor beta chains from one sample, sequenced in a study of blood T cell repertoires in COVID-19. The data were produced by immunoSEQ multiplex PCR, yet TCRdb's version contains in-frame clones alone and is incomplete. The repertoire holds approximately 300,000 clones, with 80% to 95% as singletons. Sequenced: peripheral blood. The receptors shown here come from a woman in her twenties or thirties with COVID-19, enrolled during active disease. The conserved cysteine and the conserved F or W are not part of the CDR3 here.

AWRSQGETQY	TRBV30	TRBJ2-5
ASSEFWTVNTEAF	TRBV6-1	TRBJ1-1
ASSPQYSNQPQH	TRBV3-1/TRBV3-2	TRBJ1-5
AGAGSSYEQY	TRBV30	TRBJ2-7
ASSLHRDNTEAF	TRBV9	TRBJ1-1
ASSGRDNTEAF	TRBV10-1	TRBJ1-1
ATTPGQGTYEQY	TRBV6-5	TRBJ2-7
ASSPGTSGGNEQF	TRBV27	TRBJ2-1
SVDGQRNTEAF	TRBV29-1	TRBJ1-1
ASSLVSGREYQH	TRBV7-2	TRBJ1-5
ASSERAGGLEQY	TRBV2	TRBJ2-7
ASSQEVGVRNTQY	TRBV3-1/TRBV3-2	TRBJ2-3
ASSYYRSYEQY	TRBV6-6	TRBJ2-7
ASSYLLAGGTDTQY	TRBV7-9	TRBJ2-3
ASSVEGTTGRNTKAF	TRBV9	TRBJ1-1
SALSSYEQY	TRBV20-1	TRBJ2-7
ASSDSRDRGRLAGKETQY	TRBV6-6	TRBJ2-5
ASSLVLGQGSGYT	TRBV5-1	TRBJ1-2
ASRLDRVNEKLF	TRBV7-6	TRBJ1-4
SVEGGMQSDYNEQF	TRBV29-1	TRBJ2-1
ATSPYTTGQSSVYEQY	TRBV15	TRBJ2-7
ASSQSGTGGSEKLF	TRBV4-1	TRBJ1-4
ASSPLLVGTAYGYT	TRBV2	TRBJ1-2
ASSVGLGYNEQF	TRBV19	TRBJ2-1
ASTTVDEQF	TRBV7-2	TRBJ2-1
ASAQREGNQPQH	TRBV7-2	TRBJ1-5
ASSIVDSSYT	TRBV19	TRBJ1-2
ASSIDTGKKKKLF	TRBV19	TRBJ1-4
ASSGRTGGVGGTEAF	TRBV9	TRBJ1-1
AIKDRGDGYT	TRBV6-5	TRBJ1-2
ASSVGGGSSPLH	TRBV9	TRBJ1-6
ASSPTGSGYNEQF	TRBV7-9	TRBJ2-1
ASSPKTGSYEQY	TRBV18	TRBJ2-7
ASRADRGQETQY	TRBV6-5	TRBJ2-5
ASSPMGRRDRDTEAF	TRBV7-2	TRBJ1-1
ASSLAGSEQY	TRBV7-2	TRBJ2-7